Sequencing of this TCR beta chain was carried out in a study of early T cells in non-severe SARS-CoV-2 infection (dated by TCRdb to the early 2020s). Study-wide context: Because TCR sequencing relied on bulk RNA taken from unsorted whole blood, pairing of alpha and beta chains was not possible. Study-wide conclusions, independent of this receptor: VDJdb matching was skewed toward anti-spike CD8 responses and likely underestimated virus-specific expansions by missing private and CD4 specificities.

Libraries were constructed by 5' RACE. TCRdb records NextSeq 500 as the sequencer. In the TCR library protocol, unique molecular identifiers were attached to individual cDNA molecules to correct for PCR bias and sequencing error. Sequencing covered both TCR alpha and beta chains, and within each sample the abundances of alpha and beta sequences were tightly co-correlated. As for the authors' bioinformatics: Decombinator V4 was used to perform V gene, J gene and CDR3 annotation of TCR sequences. Expanded TCRs were defined as changing significantly between any two time points under a Poisson model with p below 0.0001. Abundances of TCRs were expressed as counts per million after normalisation to the total number of TCRs sequenced in each sample. MAIT TCRs were defined by TRAV1-2 paired with TRAJ12, TRAJ20 or TRAJ33, and iNKT TCRs by TRAV10 paired with TRAJ18. VDJdb, accessed 1 November 2021, was searched for CMV, EBV and SARS-CoV-2 annotated TCRs, excluding TCRs annotated for multiple antigens. Using fastp trimming at Q25 and MiXCR clonotype assembly, TCRdb reanalyzed the public sequencing data and kept in-frame beta chains. Rows with one shared CDR3 protein collapse into an entry with the most common genes and DNA. None of the V and J calls come from the authors' own analysis; TCRdb made them. The sample data list 60,000 to 70,000 distinct CDR3 sequences, and around 4.7% of these were observed just once. The ten largest clones capture 4% to 5% of the sample.

For CDR1 and CDR2, the germline V gene (reference sequence) lists LGHDT and YNNKEL. V trim: 2 bases; J trim: 9 bases; unmatched bases: 14. The CDR3, from cysteine to phenylalanine, totals 18 residues. Only CDR3 DNA remains: 54 bases, in frame from the first base. This clonotype was seen only a few times. Its target antigen remains unknown. Base-call qualities are not available, and no considerably larger clone is one nucleotide away. This was a case-control study nested in a cohort of healthcare workers in London, UK, who had nasopharyngeal swab PCR tests and blood samples taken every week. Healthcare workers were recruited between 23 and 31 March 2020, during the week of the UK lockdown, and were followed weekly for up to roughly 16 weeks.

The chain was built from TRBV3-1 and TRBJ1-6; 9 middle bases align to TRBD1. The origin of this receptor is an adult who was a healthcare worker with PCR-confirmed SARS-CoV-2 infection or an uninfected control (not recorded which). Input material: whole blood. CDR3 protein: CASSQLWTWGQGASPLHF. The sequence in DNA is TGTGCCAGCAGCCAATTATGGACCTGGGGACAGGGAGCTTCACCCCTCCACTTT.